This T cell receptor (beta chain) was profiled in a study of cytomegalovirus exposure and HLA in healthy donors. The study's findings and limits: After further analysis at a later stage, some 15,000 TCR beta sequences were associated with HLA alleles at 0.05 false discovery rate. Most of the CMV-associated TCR beta chains (in a later analysis) appeared to be HLA-restricted.

A multiplex PCR was run with 60 Vbeta primers and 13 Jbeta primers. The protocol was immunoSEQ multiplex PCR, while the TCRdb copy is restricted to in-frame clones and leaves out a portion. Among some 150,000 clones listed, roughly three quarters were seen once. Trimming at V came to 2 bases and at J to 2 bases, leaving 7 bases not matched to a gene. Germline-derived CDR1 and CDR2 are MNHNY and SVGAGI (reference sequence). This CDR3 has 16 residues. A word on this clone: The antigen is undetermined.

The clonotype was recovered from a man between 60 and 70 years old in good health and CMV-seronegative. The source material was PBMCs. This rearrangement joins TRBV6-6 to TRBJ2-7; 9 bases line up with TRBD1. The CDR3 loop is CASSYPGQGKTYEQYF. The CDR3 DNA reads TGTGCCAGCAGTTACCCCGGACAGGGGAAAACCTACGAGCAGTACTTC.